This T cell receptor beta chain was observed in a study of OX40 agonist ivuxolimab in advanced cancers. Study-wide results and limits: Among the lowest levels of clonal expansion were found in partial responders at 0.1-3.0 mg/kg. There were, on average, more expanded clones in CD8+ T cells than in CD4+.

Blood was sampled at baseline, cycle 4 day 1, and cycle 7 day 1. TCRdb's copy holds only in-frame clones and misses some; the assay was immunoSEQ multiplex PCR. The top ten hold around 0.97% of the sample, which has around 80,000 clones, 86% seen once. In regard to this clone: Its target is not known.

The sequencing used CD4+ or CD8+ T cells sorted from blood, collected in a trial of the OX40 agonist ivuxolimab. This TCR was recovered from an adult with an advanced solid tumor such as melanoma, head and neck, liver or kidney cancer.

In DNA, the CDR3 is TGTGCCAGCAGCGTAGCTAACAGTCCTGGAGGTGAAAAACTGTTTTTT. This sequence encodes CASSVANSPGGEKLFF. The chain has TRBV9 and TRBJ1-4; D ambiguous. The CDR3 is made up of 16 amino acids. Trimming took off 0 bases at V and 7 bases at J, with 16 bases between the two ends. Germline CDR1 reads SGDLS; CDR2 reads YYNGEE.